Each of the 12 T cell receptor beta chains below was sequenced from the same sample in a study of CD8+ T cells in alopecia areata. RNA was extracted and reverse transcribed into cDNA as the sequencing template. TCRdb keeps only in-frame clones here, not all; method: immunoSEQ multiplex PCR. The table has about 210,000 clones, under 70% seen once; the top ten hold roughly 4.2%. Treatment reported: oral pan-JAK inhibitor, 5-10 mg twice daily. The sample in question was CD4+ T cells sorted from blood, obtained at week 4, from a patient treated with tofacitinib. These receptors were taken from a human donor with alopecia areata.

Here the CDR3 DNA reads TGTGCCAGCAGTCCCCTTAGGACCAGTAGCTCTGGGGCCAACGTCCTGACTTTC. Encoded protein: CASSPLRTSSSGANVLTF. This chain links TRBV27 with TRBJ2-6; D call uncertain. This CDR3 has 18 amino acids. Germline values: CDR1 MNHEY, CDR2 SMNVEV (reference sequence). V was shortened by 5 bases and J by 0 bases, with 17 bases between the two germline ends.

The chain is built from TRBV5-1 and TRBJ1-1; D gene ambiguous. This CDR3 spans 15 amino acids. Germline CDR1 SGHRS, CDR2 YFSETQ. V was trimmed by 1 base and J by 11 bases, leaving 21 bases between them. CDR3 bases: TGCGCCAGCAGCTTGCAACCCACCCAGTGGCGCGAGGCTTTCTTT. The encoded protein is CASSLQPTQWREAFF.

This clone came up once. This sequence joins TRBV23-1 and TRBJ2-3, with 8 bases identical to TRBD2. TRBV23-1 is an ORF, and what it does is uncertain. The CDR3 is 16 residues long. The V gene end was trimmed by 4 bases and the J gene end by 1 base; junction bases not matched to a gene: 7. In DNA form, the CDR3 reads TGCGCCAGCAGTCCACCCGGGGGGGCGGGCACAGATACGCAGTATTTT. Encoded protein: CASSPPGGAGTDTQYF.

V is TRBV7-6 and J is TRBJ2-7; D unresolved. V was pared by 3 bases and J by 3 bases, with 3 bases between. Per germline, CDR1 SGHVS and CDR2 FNYEAQ. The CDR3 sequence is 11 residues long. As DNA, the CDR3 is TGTGCCAGCAGCTTTGACTACGAGCAGTACTTC. It specifies CASSFDYEQYF.

The chain has TRBV10-3 and TRBJ1-1; tentatively, D is TRBD1 (6 bases). V lost 2 bases, J lost 7 bases, and 8 bases lay in between. CDR3 length: 12 amino acids. Per germline, CDR1 ENHRY and CDR2 SYGVKD. The DNA for the CDR3 is TGTGCCATCAGTGAGGGGACATTTGAAGCTTTCTTT. Translated, it gives CAISEGTFEAFF.

The J gene is TRBJ2-4, the V gene TRBV5-1, with 9 bases aligning to TRBD1. CDR3 length: 14 amino acids. V lost 2 bases, J lost 9 bases, and 6 bases stayed unmatched. The germline V gene encodes CDR1 SGHRS and CDR2 YFSETQ. CDR3 protein: CASSLGTGPFIQYF. DNA for the CDR3: TGCGCCAGCAGCTTAGGGACAGGGCCGTTCATTCAGTACTTC.

This rearrangement joins TRBV7-2 to TRBJ2-5, with D perhaps TRBD2 (7 bases). Germline assignment: CDR1 SGHTA and CDR2 FQGNSA. Deletions cut 3 bases from V and 0 bases from J, with 11 bases between. The CDR3 length is 15 residues. The CDR3 is CASSFRGAYQETQYF. As DNA, the CDR3 is TGTGCCAGCAGCTTTCGGGGGGCTTACCAAGAGACCCAGTACTTC.

V is TRBV10-3 and J is TRBJ2-3; 8 positions match TRBD2. V was clipped by 7 bases and J by 1 base; unmatched bases: 4. Germline-derived CDR1 and CDR2 are ENHRY and SYGVKD. The CDR3 has 14 amino acids. In nucleotides, the CDR3 is TGTGCCATCAATAGCGGGGCGGGCACAGATACGCAGTATTTT. It translates to CAINSGAGTDTQYF.

The V gene is TRBV30, the J gene TRBJ1-5, with 7 bases identical to TRBD1. CDR1 is GTSNPN, CDR2 SVGIG, per germline (reference sequence). V dropped 2 bases and J dropped 5; count of bases not matched to a gene: 9. The length of the CDR3 is 15 residues. DNA of the CDR3: TGTGCCTGGAGTCATGCGGACAGGAAGGATCAGCCCCAGCATTTT. This gives the protein CAWSHADRKDQPQHF. The whole variable domain, filled in from reference TRBV30 and TRBJ1-5, reads SQTIHQWPATLVQPVGSPLSLECTVEGTSNPNLYWYRQAAGRGLQLLFYSVGIGQISSEVPQNLSASRPQDRQFILSSKKLLLSDSGFYLCAWSHADRKDQPQHFGDGTRLSIL.

This clone has more than one count but fewer than ten. CDR3 DNA sequence: TGTGCCAGCAGGACTACTAGCGTTCTTGACTACGAGCAGTACTTC. This encodes CASRTTSVLDYEQYF. V and J are TRBV6-5 and TRBJ2-7, with 7 bases aligning to TRBD2. The CDR3 contains 15 residues. Germline CDR1 reads MNHEY; CDR2 reads SVGAGI. Trimming at V came to 6 bases and at J to 3 bases, leaving 11 bases not matched to a gene.

The V gene is TRBV18, the J gene TRBJ2-7; TRBD1 is a possible D gene (5 bases). The germline V and J ends were trimmed by 1 base and 3 bases, with 7 bases remaining between them. Germline values: CDR1 KGHSH, CDR2 LQKENI. This CDR3 has 13 amino acids. CDR3 coding DNA: TGTGCCAGCTCACCACGGGGCGGCTACGAGCAGTACTTC. It specifies CASSPRGGYEQYF.

V usage is TRBV4-2 and J usage is TRBJ1-4, with TRBD1 as a possible D gene (5 bases). This CDR3 region has 14 residues. V was clipped by 0 bases and J by 8 bases, with 10 bases between them. Germline V gene lookup returns CDR1 LGHNA and CDR2 YNFKEQ. The CDR3 nucleotides are TGTGCCAGCAGCCAAGATTCGAGGGACGAAAAACTGTTTTTT. Amino acid sequence: CASSQDSRDEKLFF.